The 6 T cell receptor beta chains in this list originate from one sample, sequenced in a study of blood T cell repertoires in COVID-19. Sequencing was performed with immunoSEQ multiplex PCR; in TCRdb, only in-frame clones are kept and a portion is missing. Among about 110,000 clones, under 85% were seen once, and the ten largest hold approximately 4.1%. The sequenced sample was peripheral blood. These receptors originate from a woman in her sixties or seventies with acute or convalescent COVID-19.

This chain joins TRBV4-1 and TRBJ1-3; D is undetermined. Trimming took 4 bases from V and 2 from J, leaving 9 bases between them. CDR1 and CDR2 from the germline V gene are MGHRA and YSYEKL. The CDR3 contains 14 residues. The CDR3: CASSPGRAGNTIYF. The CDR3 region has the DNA TGCGCCAGCAGCCCGGGTCGGGCTGGAAACACCATATATTTT.

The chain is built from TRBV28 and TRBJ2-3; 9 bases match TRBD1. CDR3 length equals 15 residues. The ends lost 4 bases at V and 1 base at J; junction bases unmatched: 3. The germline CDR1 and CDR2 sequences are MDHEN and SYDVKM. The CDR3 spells CASSSQGAGTDTQYF. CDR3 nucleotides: TGTGCCAGCAGTTCACAGGGGGCTGGCACAGATACGCAGTATTTT.

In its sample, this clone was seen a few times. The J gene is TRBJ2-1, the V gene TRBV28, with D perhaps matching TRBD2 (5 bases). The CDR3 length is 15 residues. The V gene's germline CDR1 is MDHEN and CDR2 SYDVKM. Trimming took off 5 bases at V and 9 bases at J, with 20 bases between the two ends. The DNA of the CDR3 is TGTGCCAGCAGTCCCCCCCGGGGTAGCTTCAGTGAGCAGTTCTTC. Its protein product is CASSPPRGSFSEQFF.

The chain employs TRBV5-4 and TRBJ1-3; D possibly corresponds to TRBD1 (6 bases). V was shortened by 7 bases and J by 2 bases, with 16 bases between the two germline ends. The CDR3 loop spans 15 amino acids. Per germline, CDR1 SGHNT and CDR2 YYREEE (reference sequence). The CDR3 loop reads CASSPGQTTGNTIYF. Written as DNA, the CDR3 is TGTGCCAGCTCTCCAGGACAGACAACTGGAAACACCATATATTTT.

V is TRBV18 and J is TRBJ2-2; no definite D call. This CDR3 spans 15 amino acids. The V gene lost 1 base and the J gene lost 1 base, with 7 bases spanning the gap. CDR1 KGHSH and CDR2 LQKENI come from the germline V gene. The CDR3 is CASSPRQKNTGELFF. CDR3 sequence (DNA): TGTGCCAGCTCACCACGGCAGAAGAACACCGGGGAGCTGTTTTTT.

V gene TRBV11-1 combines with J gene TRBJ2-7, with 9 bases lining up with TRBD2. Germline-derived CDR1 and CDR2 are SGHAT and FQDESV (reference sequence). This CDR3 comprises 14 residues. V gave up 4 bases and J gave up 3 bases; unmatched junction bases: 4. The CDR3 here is CASSSSGRFYEQYF. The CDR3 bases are TGTGCCAGCAGCTCAAGCGGGAGGTTCTACGAGCAGTACTTC.